This T cell receptor beta chain was sequenced in a study of blood T cell repertoires in COVID-19. Background on the study: The United States, Italy and Spain provided the acute and convalescent COVID-19 samples. From T cells, B-cell-depleted T cells, or PBMCs came the material, which was cDNA or gDNA.

V was clipped by 4 bases and J by 3 bases; unmatched bases: 4. Looked up from germline, CDR1 is MNHEY and CDR2 is SMNVEV (reference sequence). The CDR3 length is 15 residues. Some clones are missing from TCRdb's copy, which holds only in-frame ones; the method was immunoSEQ multiplex PCR. The top ten hold 1.5% to 2% of the sample, which has about 140,000 clones, about 90% seen once. This chain uses TRBV27 with TRBJ1-4, with 8 bases matching TRBD1. The sequencing input was peripheral blood. The origin of this receptor is a woman aged 50 to 65 with acute or convalescent COVID-19. The CDR3 DNA sequence: TGTGCCAGCAGTTCCGAGACAGGGGCTAATGAAAAACTGTTTTTT. This translates into CASSSETGANEKLFF.